Detailed here is one T cell receptor beta chain. Its antigen is currently unknown. The data derive from a study of cytomegalovirus exposure and HLA in healthy donors. General study findings and limits: TCR beta V segments were, for the most part, productive about 87% or about 30% of the time in an earlier analysis. Association of a missense DCLRE1C variant with TCR beta V- and J-gene trimming was reported in a later analysis. For cytomegalovirus status, the classifier reportedly gave diagnoses with high specificity and sensitivity.

Use of 60 Vbeta and 13 Jbeta primers characterized the PCR. Clones were read by immunoSEQ multiplex PCR, and TCRdb kept only the in-frame ones, dropping some. Here the sample spans fewer than 250,000 clones, roughly 85% being singletons. CDR1 is MNHEY and CDR2 is SVGAGI in the germline V gene. V was shortened by 5 bases and J by 0 bases, with 7 bases between the two germline ends. CDR3 length equals 13 residues. This TCR was recovered from a male donor in good health and CMV-seronegative. Input material: PBMCs. V and J are TRBV6-5 and TRBJ1-1; no firm D call. The CDR3 sequence: CASSAVVNTEAFF. The CDR3 DNA is TGTGCCAGCAGTGCAGTTGTGAACACTGAAGCTTTCTTT.